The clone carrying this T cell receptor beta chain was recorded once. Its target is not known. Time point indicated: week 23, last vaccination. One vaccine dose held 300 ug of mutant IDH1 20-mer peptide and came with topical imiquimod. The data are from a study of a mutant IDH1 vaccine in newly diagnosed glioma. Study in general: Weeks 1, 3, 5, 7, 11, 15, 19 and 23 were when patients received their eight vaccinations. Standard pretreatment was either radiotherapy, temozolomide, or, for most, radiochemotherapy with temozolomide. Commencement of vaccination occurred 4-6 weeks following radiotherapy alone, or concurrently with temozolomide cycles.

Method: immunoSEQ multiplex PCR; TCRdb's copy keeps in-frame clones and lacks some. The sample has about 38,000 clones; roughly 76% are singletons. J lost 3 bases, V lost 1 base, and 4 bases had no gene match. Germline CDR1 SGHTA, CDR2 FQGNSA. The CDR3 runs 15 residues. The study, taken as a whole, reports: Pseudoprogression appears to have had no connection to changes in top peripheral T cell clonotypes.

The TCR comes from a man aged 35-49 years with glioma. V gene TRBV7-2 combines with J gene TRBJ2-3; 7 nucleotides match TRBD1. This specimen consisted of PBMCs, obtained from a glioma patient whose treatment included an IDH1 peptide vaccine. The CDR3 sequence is CASSLEGAQTDTQYF. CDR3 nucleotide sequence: TGTGCCAGCAGCTTAGAGGGGGCGCAGACAGATACGCAGTATTTT.